One sample yielded the 32 T cell receptor beta chains listed below, sequenced in a study of neurological immune-mediated disorders (dated by TCRdb to the late 2010s). In light of the paper, this sample's time point label describes: longitudinal time-point 1 (baseline). The library was produced with 5' RACE. Sequencing was performed on an Illumina HiSeq 2500. TCRdb took the public reads, trimmed them with fastp at Q25, ran MiXCR for clone calling and kept in-frame beta chains. Each record represents a unique CDR3 protein, reported with the most common genes and DNA among its rows. The sample has 47,000 or so distinct CDR3 sequences on record, 9% to 10% of them singletons. Clones ranked in the top ten supply 1.5% to 2% of the sample. The sample consisted of PBMCs. The receptors were sampled from a woman in her thirties or forties in good health.

This clonotype came up many times. The chain recombines TRBV4-1 with TRBJ2-7; no reliable D call. The CDR3 has 14 residues. V lost 2 bases, J lost 6 bases, and 14 bases lay in between. The germline V gene encodes CDR1 MGHRA and CDR2 YSYEKL. CDR3 DNA: TGCGCCAGCAGCCAAAGGCAAGAGTCCGTCGAGCAGTACTTC. This translates into CASSQRQESVEQYF.

This clonotype was counted at least ten times. The chain links TRBV20-1 to TRBJ2-2; unclear D gene. V was trimmed by 0 bases and J by 6 bases, leaving 17 bases between them. This CDR3 has 16 amino acids. The germline V gene has CDR1 DFQATT and CDR2 SNEGSKA (reference sequence). This chain's CDR3 is CSARDARAVGPGELFF. The CDR3 nucleotides are TGCAGTGCTAGAGATGCCCGCGCAGTAGGCCCCGGGGAGCTGTTTTTT.

This clonotype was observed at least ten times. This chain uses TRBV10-3 with TRBJ2-1, with D perhaps TRBD2 (6 bases). V was pared by 8 bases and J by 7 bases, with 12 bases between. The CDR3 loop spans 12 amino acids. Germline V gene data show CDR1 as ENHRY and CDR2 as SYGVKD. This CDR3 is CAIGTLENEQFF. CDR3 DNA: TGTGCCATCGGGACTCTGGAGAATGAGCAGTTCTTC.

This clonotype was recorded many times. The chain is built from TRBV10-3 and TRBJ2-3; D ambiguous. Germline loops: CDR1 ENHRY, CDR2 SYGVKD. Trimming removed 4 bases from V and 0 bases from J, with 8 bases in between. The CDR3 totals 14 residues. The DNA of the CDR3 is TGTGCCATCAGTGGTAGGAGAAGCACAGATACGCAGTATTTT. Its protein product is CAISGRRSTDTQYF.

This clonotype was observed at least ten times. This rearrangement joins TRBV5-1 to TRBJ2-3; D assignment may be TRBD1 or TRBD2 (5 bases each). This CDR3 region has 17 residues. Germline-derived CDR1 and CDR2 are SGHRS and YFSETQ. With 0 bases removed from V and 4 bases from J, the gap between germline ends came to 18 bases. In DNA, the CDR3 is TGCGCCAGCAGCTTGGCCGGGGCGGGCCAACGGGCAGATACGCAGTATTTT. This encodes CASSLAGAGQRADTQYF.

In its sample, this clonotype was seen many times. This CDR3 reads CASSSPGQGVTEAFF. Here the CDR3 DNA reads TGCGCCAGCAGCTCCCCGGGACAGGGGGTCACTGAAGCTTTCTTT. The rearrangement joins TRBV5-1 to TRBJ1-1; TRBD1 aligns across 11 bases. The ends lost 3 bases at V and 4 bases at J; junction bases unmatched: 5. CDR3 length equals 15 residues. Germline V gene lookup returns CDR1 SGHRS and CDR2 YFSETQ.

In this sample, this clonotype turned up many times. V usage is TRBV5-1 and J usage is TRBJ2-7, with D perhaps given as TRBD1 or TRBD2 (5 bases each). CDR3 length equals 14 residues. The V end was cut by 4 bases, the J end by 3 bases, with 14 bases between. Germline assignment: CDR1 SGHRS and CDR2 YFSETQ. CDR3 coding DNA: TGCGCCAGCAGCCCCTGGGACGGAGGCTACGAGCAGTACTTC. Residues: CASSPWDGGYEQYF.

This clonotype was seen a handful of times. The chain is built from TRBV9 and TRBJ2-7; tentatively, D is TRBD2 (6 bases). CDR1 is SGDLS, CDR2 YYNGEE, per germline. This CDR3 has 12 residues. Trimming cost V 7 bases and J 6 bases, with 14 bases left between them. CDR3 loop: CASGGSSAEQYF. In DNA, the CDR3 is TGTGCCAGCGGGGGGAGCAGTGCCGAGCAGTACTTC.

This clonotype was counted at least ten times. CDR3 in amino acids: CSAGAGTLNYGYTF. In nucleotides, the CDR3 is TGCAGTGCTGGGGCCGGGACGTTGAACTATGGCTACACCTTC. The V call is TRBV20-1, the J call TRBJ1-2; weak D call: TRBD1 (5 bases). This CDR3 spans 14 amino acids. Trimming took off 5 bases at V and 2 bases at J, with 15 bases between the two ends. The germline V gene encodes CDR1 DFQATT and CDR2 SNEGSKA (reference sequence).

This clonotype was recorded many times. The chain combines TRBV29-1 with TRBJ1-1; D not resolved. From germline, CDR1 is SQVTM and CDR2 ANQGSEA. V shed 3 bases and J shed 0 bases, with 8 bases lying between them. This CDR3 has 13 residues. The CDR3 sequence is CSVEDEMNTEAFF. The CDR3 DNA follows: TGCAGCGTTGAGGACGAAATGAACACTGAAGCTTTCTTT.

This clonotype was found many times. This sequence joins TRBV5-5 and TRBJ2-7, with 8 bases matching TRBD2. The V and J ends lost 4 bases and 0 bases, in that order; junction bases with no gene match: 9. Germline CDR1 and CDR2: SGHKS and YYEKEE (reference sequence). This CDR3 has 16 residues. The chain's CDR3 is CASSPRGGSVSYEQYF. CDR3 DNA sequence: TGTGCCAGCAGCCCCCGGGGGGGGAGCGTCTCCTACGAGCAGTACTTC.

V gene TRBV18 combines with J gene TRBJ1-4; D is unresolved. V lost 1 base, J lost 0 bases, and 21 bases lay in between. The CDR3 extends over 20 amino acids. Germline CDR1 is KGHSH and CDR2 is LQKENI. For the CDR3, the DNA is TGTGCCAGCTCACCACGGAATTTACAAGGAGGCACCTCAACTAATGAAAAACTGTTTTTT. As protein: CASSPRNLQGGTSTNEKLFF.

In this sample, this clonotype turned up many times. The gene calls are TRBV5-1 and TRBJ1-2; a weak D match, TRBD1 (5 bases). V was clipped by 4 bases and J by 2 bases, with 12 bases between them. Germline lookup yields CDR1 SGHRS and CDR2 YFSETQ. The CDR3 contains 14 residues. Written as DNA, the CDR3 is TGCGCCAGCAGCCCGGGACCGATGAACTATGGCTACACCTTC. Protein sequence: CASSPGPMNYGYTF.

This clonotype came up many times. The V call is TRBV29-1, the J call TRBJ1-2, with D hard to call. V shed 4 bases and J shed 4 bases, with 4 bases lying between them. CDR3 size: 10 residues. Germline values: CDR1 SQVTM, CDR2 ANQGSEA. CDR3 sequence (DNA): TGCAGCGTTGGAGGCTATGGCTACACCTTC. Its translation: CSVGGYGYTF.

This clonotype has a count of ten or more. V usage is TRBV20-1 and J usage is TRBJ2-1; TRBD2 aligns across 10 bases. After removal of 2 bases from V and 2 bases from J, the junction contained 6 bases not matched to a gene. This CDR3 spans 16 amino acids. Germline V gene data show CDR1 as DFQATT and CDR2 as SNEGSKA (reference sequence). The CDR3 reads CSARPTTSGTYNEQFF. CDR3 bases: TGCAGTGCTAGACCGACTACTAGCGGGACCTACAATGAGCAGTTCTTC.

In its sample, this clonotype was seen many times. The V gene is TRBV10-3, the J gene TRBJ1-3, with D possibly being TRBD1 (6 bases). The CDR3 totals 15 residues. Germline V gives CDR1 ENHRY, CDR2 SYGVKD. Between the trimmed V and J ends, which lost 6 bases and 0 bases, there was a span of 12 bases. CDR3 sequence: CAIRIQGPSGNTIYF. In DNA form, the CDR3 reads TGTGCCATCAGGATACAGGGACCCTCTGGAAACACCATATATTTT.

This clonotype was seen more than once but under ten times. The V call is TRBV12-3 or TRBV12-4, the J call TRBJ1-1; D might be TRBD1 (6 bases). The CDR3 totals 14 residues. V lost 2 bases, J lost 8 bases, and 15 bases lay in between. DNA for the CDR3: TGTGCCAGCAGTTTATCCCGGACAGCGACGGAAGCTTTCTTT. Translated, it gives CASSLSRTATEAFF.

This clonotype was recorded at least ten times. V gene TRBV25-1 combines with J gene TRBJ1-4; TRBD1 is a possible D gene (6 bases). The CDR3 consists of 14 residues. The germline gives CDR1 MGHDK, CDR2 SYGVNS. The V end lost 6 bases, the J end lost 7 bases, and 15 bases lay between the germline ends. CDR3 region: CASRDQGTGEKLFF. DNA for the CDR3: TGTGCCAGCAGGGATCAGGGGACGGGTGAAAAACTGTTTTTT.

This clonotype was picked up many times. Here the CDR3 DNA reads TGTGCCAGCAGCTTGAGGAGTACACCCCTCCACTTT. Amino acids: CASSLRSTPLHF. The chain joins TRBV5-8 to TRBJ1-6; no definite D call. CDR1 and CDR2 from the germline V gene are SGHTS and YDEGEE. V was cut by 1 base and J by 11 bases, with 7 bases left in between. The CDR3 sequence is 12 residues long.

This clonotype was found many times. The gene calls are TRBV5-1 and TRBJ2-2; possible D gene TRBD2, 5 bases. The germline gives CDR1 SGHRS, CDR2 YFSETQ. V was shortened by 4 bases and J by 5 bases, with 9 bases between the two germline ends. This CDR3 is 13 amino acids long. CDR3 amino acids: CASSKRTTGELFF. CDR3 DNA sequence: TGCGCCAGCAGCAAGCGGACGACCGGGGAGCTGTTTTTT.

At least ten counts were recorded for this clonotype. The chain employs TRBV6-2 or TRBV6-3 and TRBJ1-2; D perhaps matches TRBD1 (6 bases). Germline values: CDR1 MNHEY, CDR2 SVGEGT. Deletions cut 5 bases from V and 8 bases from J, with 12 bases between. The CDR3 is 12 residues long. Written as DNA, the CDR3 is TGTGCCAGCAGTACACCAGGGGCAGGCTACACCTTC. As protein: CASSTPGAGYTF.

V and J are TRBV6-5 and TRBJ2-7; D is ambiguous. The CDR3 contains 10 residues. In germline, CDR1 is MNHEY, CDR2 SVGAGI. The V end was cut by 9 bases, the J end by 5 bases, with 8 bases between. This CDR3 is CARAPHEQYF. CDR3 DNA: TGTGCCAGGGCTCCGCACGAGCAGTACTTC.

This clonotype was recorded many times. The chain couples TRBV7-3 to TRBJ2-2; possible D gene TRBD2, 6 bases. V was cut by 5 bases and J by 4 bases, with 14 bases left in between. CDR3 length: 15 amino acids. CDR1 is SGHTA, CDR2 FQGTGA, per germline. The CDR3 region has the DNA TGTGCCAGCAGCGCTACGGGAGTACCCACCGGGGAGCTGTTTTTT. Translated: CASSATGVPTGELFF.

This clonotype appeared many times. The chain couples TRBV15 to TRBJ2-5; D gene unclear. Germline-derived CDR1 and CDR2 are LNHNV and YYDKDF (reference sequence). V lost 1 base to trimming and J lost 7 bases, with 13 bases between them. The CDR3 is made up of 14 amino acids. CDR3 protein: CATSRAQALGTQYF. CDR3 sequence (DNA): TGTGCCACCAGCAGAGCCCAGGCCCTGGGGACCCAGTACTTC. The variable domain in full, with the rest retrieved from reference TRBV15 and TRBJ2-5, is DAMVIQNPRYQVTQFGKPVTLSCSQTLNHNVMYWYQQKSSQAPKLLFHYYDKDFNNEADTPDNFQSRRPNTSFCFLDIRSPGLGDTAMYLCATSRAQALGTQYFGPGTRLLVL.

This clonotype was observed many times. The rearrangement links TRBV27 to TRBJ2-7, with 7 bases aligning to TRBD1. CDR1 and CDR2 from the germline V gene are MNHEY and SMNVEV (reference sequence). This CDR3 has 15 residues. J was trimmed by 1 base and V by 0 bases; bases with no gene match: 3. The CDR3 spells CASSLSGTASYEQYF. The CDR3, as DNA: TGTGCCAGCAGTTTATCAGGGACAGCGTCCTACGAGCAGTACTTC.

This clonotype was observed at least ten times. The gene calls are TRBV27 and TRBJ2-5, with 13 bases lining up with TRBD2. This CDR3 is 15 amino acids long. The germline CDR1 and CDR2 sequences are MNHEY and SMNVEV (reference sequence). V was pared by 6 bases and J by 4 bases, with 5 bases of the junction left unmatched. CDR3 in amino acids: CASRGTSGKGETQYF. In nucleotides, the CDR3 is TGTGCCAGCAGAGGGACTAGCGGGAAGGGAGAGACCCAGTACTTC.

Note on this clonotype: This could be a read error, since a much larger clone is one nucleotide away. The rearrangement joins TRBV15 to TRBJ2-7; D remains ambiguous. The V gene lost 0 bases and the J gene lost 5 bases, with 8 bases spanning the gap. Germline V gives CDR1 LNHNV, CDR2 YYDKDF (reference sequence). This CDR3 has 13 amino acids. For the CDR3, the DNA is TGTGCCACCAGCAGAGAGTCAAGCAACGAGCAGTACTTC. It is translated as CATSRESSNEQYF.

As for this clonotype: Since a much larger clone is just one base distant, this may be a read error. The chain combines TRBV9 with TRBJ2-5; D is undetermined. The germline gives CDR1 SGDLS, CDR2 YYNGEE. The V end was cut by 3 bases, the J end by 5 bases, with 8 bases between. The CDR3 contains 12 residues. The CDR3 sequence: CASSGVLETQYF. The CDR3 region has the DNA TGTGCCAGCAGCGGGGTGCTGGAGACCCAGTACTTC.

This clonotype occurred many times. The chain recombines TRBV7-2 with TRBJ1-5, with 7 nucleotides matching TRBD1. Germline V gives CDR1 SGHTA, CDR2 FQGNSA. Unmatched junction bases numbered 6, after V lost 0 bases and J lost 1 base. CDR3 length equals 17 residues. CDR3 sequence: CASSLASGTASNQPQHF. The DNA for the CDR3 is TGTGCCAGCAGCTTAGCCTCAGGGACAGCCAGCAATCAGCCCCAGCATTTT.

In this sample, this clonotype turned up many times. V usage is TRBV5-5 and J usage is TRBJ2-1; 7 bases map to TRBD2. The CDR3 length is 17 residues. V shed 4 bases and J 0 bases; nucleotides not matched to a gene: 10. CDR1 and CDR2 from the germline V gene are SGHKS and YYEKEE (reference sequence). The chain's CDR3 is CASSRYLSGSSYNEQFF. The CDR3 bases are TGTGCCAGCAGCCGCTACCTTAGCGGGTCCTCCTACAATGAGCAGTTCTTC.

This clonotype was detected ten times or more. This chain joins TRBV29-1 and TRBJ2-1; D is perhaps TRBD2 (5 bases). Trimming left V 4 bases short and J 0 bases short, with 13 bases between. CDR1 and CDR2 (germline): SQVTM, ANQGSEA. The CDR3 totals 15 residues. CDR3 loop: CSVAEGQSSYNEQFF. The CDR3 DNA sequence: TGCAGCGTTGCCGAGGGCCAAAGCTCCTACAATGAGCAGTTCTTC.

This clonotype was counted at least ten times. The chain combines TRBV7-2 with TRBJ2-7, with 7 bases aligning to TRBD2. Per germline, CDR1 SGHTA and CDR2 FQGNSA. J lost 2 bases, V lost 2 bases, and 6 bases had no gene match. The CDR3 is 15 amino acids. Written as DNA, the CDR3 is TGTGCCAGCAGCTTAAGGTCTAGCGGCCCCTACGAGCAGTACTTC. Translating it yields CASSLRSSGPYEQYF.